Here is one TCR beta chain with its context. It lacks a known antigen. Per-nucleotide qualities are absent, and no much larger clonotype sits a single base away. The data belong to a study of shared clonotypes between healthy human individuals (dated by TCRdb to 2019 to 2021). Regarding the research as a whole: The cohort included three men and two women between 18 and 49 years of age. For each donor, CD4 naive and CD4 memory were each given three plates, CD8 naive was given two plates, and CD8 memory was given one plate. To estimate repertoire size and how much clonotypes are shared between individuals, the study performed deep sequencing of blood TCR repertoires from roughly five healthy adults. To increase sequencing depth and limit assay-specific biases, TCR repertoire library preparation and sequencing were carried out by different laboratories using diverse techniques. Leukapheresis yielded between about 0.94 and 9.5 billion PBMCs per donor. Here is what the overall study found, with its caveats: Naive subsets generally had larger estimated clonotype richness than memory subsets. Sampling was restricted to blood, and TCR repertoires in tissue are likely to differ from TCR repertoires in blood. Compared with non-shared clonotypes, clonotypes shared by all four sorted-subset donors had higher generation probabilities. Pairwise subsampling indicated that sequencing depth was expected to affect the degree of clonotype sharing among donors. The genetic and exposure-history diversity represented was limited by the small number of donors. Incomplete sequencing was indicated by rarefaction of sorted-subset datasets, despite the large sequencing depth. Sharing across a few donors was observed for about 4.8% of naive CD4, 3.5% of naive CD8, over 2% of memory CD4, and approximately 0.41% of memory CD8 clonotypes.

Trimmed from V: 2 bases; trimmed from J: 7 bases; junction bases lacking a gene match: 4. The germline V gene (reference sequence) specifies MNHNY as CDR1 and SVGAGI as CDR2. From its cysteine to its phenylalanine, the CDR3 spans 13 amino acids. Left in the record is the CDR3 DNA by itself, 39 bases read in frame from the first base. TCR CDR3 regions were amplified from genomic DNA by multiplex PCR using the deep immunoSEQ assay. For each cell subset, the extracted genomic DNA was distributed evenly across all wells of several immunoSEQ 96-well plates, and each plate served as one replicate. Each replicate PCR for sorted subsets received around 200 ng genomic DNA, equal to around 32,000 T cell genomes. Purified libraries were quantified with a Qubit 3.0 fluorometer, sized on a Bioanalyzer 2100, and re-quantified with the KAPA Library Quantification kit. Every immunoSEQ 96-well plate was sequenced on a dedicated single-read 150-cycle Illumina NextSeq 550 flow cell. The authors' analysis ran thus. Because the immunoSEQ output held only junctional sequences and lacked quality scores, the filtering could not match the filtering applied to full-length reads. Sequences were annotated with PyIR, a Python wrapper for IgBLAST v1.9, using IMGT germline references to assign V/J genes and CDR3. Reads were removed for weak V/J assignments (E-value above 1e-6), missing CDR3, stop codons, out-of-frame junctions, or ambiguous translated residues. V3J clonotypes were defined as sequences sharing an identical inferred V gene, J gene, and CDR3 amino acid sequence. To compute the percentage overlap between repertoires, the number of shared unique clonotypes was divided by the size of the smaller repertoire. RTK rarefaction, the Chao1 estimator, and Recon v2.1 estimates of unobserved clonotypes were used to assess repertoire richness. Generation probabilities were computed with OLGA for all TCRbeta clonotypes obtained by the gDNA method from a handful of donors. This is the immuneACCESS table as TCRdb keeps it, with only in-frame sequences that have V and J called. A part of the clones is gone; compared with another copy, unresolved V genes explain less than half, and the rest is unexplained. D and trimming come from the DNA, and the V and J calls and clone size come from that table. The sample table holds 2 million to 2.5 million clones, of which more than 80% were seen once. The top ten clonotypes cover about 0.41% of the sample.

The donors were healthy, HIV-negative adults who had no recently reported acute infections or vaccinations. Every donor was a Caucasian adult living in Nashville, Tennessee, USA. CD4+ T cells were enriched by magnetic negative selection; naive cells were then positively selected on CD45RA, and the negative fraction formed the memory subset. Blood was obtained by leukapheresis, after which PBMCs were separated by Ficoll-Histopaque density gradient centrifugation and cryopreserved in liquid nitrogen vapor phase. Analytical flow cytometry was used to check the purity and quantity of every magnetically sorted T cell population. Each sorted fraction had its genomic DNA isolated and then quantified by UV absorbance on a Nanodrop 2000c.

The sequence was obtained from a man aged 18 to 30 in good health. Some clones in this sample may be carry-over from other donors' samples. What was sequenced was naive CD4+ T cells from PBMCs. The sample's cell subset or site label, decoded: CD45RA+ positively selected. The receptor chain draws on TRBV6-6 and TRBJ2-7; 8 bases in between match TRBD1. The sequenced DNA: TGTGCCAGCAGTTACCATACAGGGGGGGAGCAGTACTTC. This translates into CASSYHTGGEQYF.